A selection of T cell receptor beta chains follows, all from one sample in a study of blood T cells in healthy people across ages. TCRdb itself ran the 5' RACE reads through MiXCR, one entry per CDR3 protein. The table has 1.5 million to 1.9 million distinct CDR3 sequences, about 42% seen once. The source material was blood. The receptors derive from a woman between 18 and 30 years old in good health. Both conserved end residues are part of each CDR3. A D gene is named only where the DNA matches it firmly. Rows may omit the clone size; those that give it use once, few, many or a size class.

j_call | d_call | v_call | clone_size | cdr3_aa | cdr3_nt
TRBJ2-7 | TRBD1 | TRBV27 | few | CASRIGVGQGYYEQYF | TGTGCCAGCAGGATTGGAGTGGGACAGGGGTATTACGAGCAGTACTTC
TRBJ2-2 | TRBD1 | TRBV19 | - | CASSIFAGGIGELFF | TGTGCCAGTAGTATTTTTGCAGGGGGCATCGGGGAGCTGTTTTTT
TRBJ1-5 | - | TRBV7-9 | - | CASSPELGSQPQHF | TGTGCCAGCAGCCCCGAACTGGGAAGTCAGCCCCAGCATTTT
TRBJ1-4 | - | TRBV20-1 | - | CSARGRAEKLFF | TGCAGTGCTAGGGGGCGGGCCGAAAAACTGTTTTTT
TRBJ2-6 | - | TRBV4-1 | - | CASSLRDLSSGANVLTF | TGCGCCAGCAGCCTCCGGGATTTAAGCTCTGGGGCCAACGTCCTGACTTTC
TRBJ1-1 | TRBD1 | TRBV3-1 | - | CASSESTGSTEAFF | TGTGCCAGCAGCGAATCGACAGGGAGCACTGAAGCTTTCTTT
TRBJ2-2 | - | TRBV7-2 | - | CASSLAGITGELFF | TGTGCCAGCAGCTTGGCCGGGATTACCGGGGAGCTGTTTTTT
TRBJ2-5 | - | TRBV7-2 | - | CASSFAAQETQYF | TGTGCCAGCAGCTTCGCGGCGCAAGAGACCCAGTACTTC
TRBJ2-5 | - | TRBV7-9 | - | CAGSPPDRNQETQYF | TGTGCCGGCAGCCCTCCCGACAGGAACCAAGAGACCCAGTACTTC
TRBJ2-1 | TRBD2 | TRBV10-3 | - | CAIRGLAGGPSSYNEQFF | TGTGCCATCAGGGGACTAGCGGGGGGGCCGAGCTCCTACAATGAGCAGTTCTTC
TRBJ1-5 | - | TRBV12-3/TRBV12-4 | many | CASSLRTVSNQPQHF | TGTGCCAGCAGTTTGAGGACCGTCAGCAATCAGCCCCAGCATTTT
TRBJ2-3 | TRBD2 | TRBV5-1 | - | CASTRLAGGSTDTQYF | TGCGCCAGCACTCGCCTAGCGGGAGGGAGCACAGATACGCAGTATTTT
TRBJ1-1 | - | TRBV7-9 | - | CASSLGQRAAFF | TGTGCCAGCTCCTTGGGACAACGGGCAGCTTTCTTT
TRBJ2-1 | - | TRBV7-2 | few | CASSPQVGGYNEQFF | TGTGCCAGCAGCCCCCAGGTCGGGGGTTACAATGAGCAGTTCTTC
TRBJ2-3 | TRBD2 | TRBV7-2 | - | CASSLVVGGLATDTQYF | TGTGCCAGCAGCTTAGTCGTGGGGGGGTTAGCCACAGATACGCAGTATTTT
TRBJ2-2 | - | TRBV6-5 | once | CASSSVTSTGELFF | TGTGCCAGCAGTAGCGTGACGTCCACCGGGGAGCTGTTTTTT
TRBJ2-7 | TRBD1 | TRBV28 | - | CASSIPRGLYYEQYF | TGTGCCAGCAGCATTCCTAGGGGGCTATACTACGAGCAGTACTTC
TRBJ1-2 | TRBD1 | TRBV6-5 | - | CASSYSGQGIWGYTF | TGTGCCAGCAGTTACTCGGGACAGGGGATTTGGGGCTACACCTTC
TRBJ2-7 | - | TRBV10-3 | - | CAIRNPLHLTYEQYF | TGTGCCATCAGGAACCCACTACATCTGACCTACGAGCAGTACTTC
TRBJ2-2 | - | TRBV7-8 | - | CASSFPTGVNGELFF | TGTGCCAGCAGCTTTCCGACAGGTGTTAATGGGGAGCTGTTTTTT
TRBJ1-2 | - | TRBV29-1 | - | CSVGGDLDDGYTF | TGCAGCGTTGGTGGCGATCTAGACGATGGCTACACCTTC
TRBJ2-7 | TRBD2 | TRBV20-1 | few | CSARDPLAGWNEQYF | TGCAGTGCTAGAGATCCGCTAGCGGGGTGGAACGAGCAGTACTTC
TRBJ2-1 | TRBD2 | TRBV29-1 | few | CSVVPGLAGPNEQFF | TGCAGCGTTGTCCCGGGACTAGCGGGCCCCAATGAGCAGTTCTTC
TRBJ2-1 | TRBD2 | TRBV6-6 | - | CASSSTGTSGHNEQFF | TGTGCCAGCAGTTCAACAGGGACTAGCGGACACAATGAGCAGTTCTTC
TRBJ1-1 | - | TRBV7-2 | - | CASSLGFRGNTEAFF | TGTGCCAGCAGCTTAGGGTTCAGGGGTAACACTGAAGCTTTCTTT
TRBJ1-2 | TRBD1 | TRBV2 | - | CASRDATGVGYTF | TGTGCCAGCAGAGATGCGACAGGGGTCGGCTACACCTTC
TRBJ1-2 | - | TRBV12-3/TRBV12-4 | - | CASSSGIYYGYTF | TGTGCCAGCAGTTCCGGGATTTACTATGGCTACACCTTC
TRBJ2-5 | - | TRBV4-3 | few | CASSQGGFDGEETQYF | TGCGCCAGCAGCCAAGGAGGGTTCGACGGTGAAGAGACCCAGTACTTC
TRBJ2-3 | - | TRBV29-1 | - | CSVVGNTDTQYF | TGCAGCGTTGTCGGAAACACAGATACGCAGTATTTT
TRBJ1-5 | - | TRBV6-2/TRBV6-3 | few | CASSYSSLAGYSNQPQHF | TGTGCCAGCAGTTACTCGTCCTTGGCCGGGTATAGCAATCAGCCCCAGCATTTT
TRBJ2-5 | TRBD2 | TRBV11-2 | few | CASSGASGSRLQETQYF | TGTGCCAGCAGTGGGGCTAGCGGATCCCGACTCCAAGAGACCCAGTACTTC
TRBJ1-1 | - | TRBV5-5 | - | CASSAAGRNTEAFF | TGTGCCAGCAGCGCGGCAGGGCGAAACACTGAAGCTTTCTTT
TRBJ2-4 | - | TRBV20-1 | - | CSARDLGTWTYF | TGCAGTGCTAGAGATCTGGGGACCTGGACGTACTTC
TRBJ1-1 | - | TRBV12-3/TRBV12-4 | - | CASTDSRVTEAFF | TGTGCCAGCACCGACAGTCGGGTCACTGAAGCTTTCTTT
TRBJ1-2 | - | TRBV20-1 | few | CSAAGAYGYTF | TGCAGTGCTGCTGGGGCCTATGGCTACACCTTC
TRBJ1-6 | TRBD1 | TRBV4-3 | few | CASSLGTAYNSPLHF | TGCGCCAGCAGCCTCGGGACAGCCTATAATTCACCCCTCCACTTT
TRBJ2-1 | - | TRBV5-1 | - | CASSSGGDSEQFF | TGCGCCAGCAGCTCGGGAGGGGACAGCGAGCAGTTCTTC
TRBJ2-5 | - | TRBV9 | few | CASSVGDRRSETQYF | TGTGCCAGCAGCGTAGGGGATAGGAGATCGGAGACCCAGTACTTC
TRBJ1-2 | TRBD1 | TRBV19 | - | CASSLWDRENYGYTF | TGTGCCAGTAGTCTCTGGGACAGGGAGAACTATGGCTACACCTTC
TRBJ2-5 | - | TRBV11-2 | once | CGLGGNEQYF | TGTGGGCTGGGTGGCAATGAGCAGTACTTC
TRBJ2-3 | - | TRBV4-3 | few | CASTPSSYKDTQYF | TGCGCCAGCACCCCTAGCTCATACAAAGATACGCAGTATTTT
TRBJ2-1 | - | TRBV4-3 | - | CASSQGTGISYNEQLF | TGCGCCAGCAGCCAAGGGACCGGGATCTCCTACAATGAGCAGCTCTTC
TRBJ1-1 | - | TRBV12-3/TRBV12-4 | few | CASSPTHIEIGVAFF | TGTGCCAGCAGCCCTACCCACATCGAGATAGGAGTAGCTTTCTTT
TRBJ2-2 | - | TRBV9 | - | CASSVGTANTGELFF | TGTGCCAGCAGCGTAGGGACAGCGAACACCGGGGAGCTGTTTTTT
TRBJ1-2 | TRBD1 | TRBV30 | few | CAWRRTGLSGYTF | TGTGCCTGGAGACGGACAGGGCTGAGTGGCTACACCTTC
TRBJ2-2 | - | TRBV5-1 | - | CASSLSVTVNTGELFF | TGCGCCAGCAGCTTGTCTGTGACAGTGAACACCGGGGAGCTGTTTTTT
TRBJ2-7 | TRBD2 | TRBV6-5 | - | CASSHLAGSYNEQYF | TGCGCCAGCAGTCATCTAGCGGGCTCCTACAATGAGCAGTACTTC
TRBJ1-2 | TRBD1 | TRBV6-6 | - | CVSILLGTGVGGYTF | TGTGTCAGCATCCTCTTAGGGACAGGCGTAGGTGGCTACACCTTC
TRBJ2-1 | - | TRBV11-2 | - | CASSPDYRLPPYNEQFF | TGTGCCAGCAGCCCAGACTACAGGCTCCCCCCTTACAATGAGCAGTTCTTC
TRBJ2-3 | - | TRBV12-5 | - | CASGISPAGSTDTQYF | TGTGCTAGTGGTATAAGCCCAGCGGGTAGCACAGATACGCAGTATTTT
TRBJ2-1 | - | TRBV9 | few | CASSVEVSSYNEQFF | TGTGCCAGCAGCGTAGAGGTGAGCTCCTACAATGAGCAGTTCTTC
TRBJ1-1 | - | TRBV6-5 | - | CASSRGSVTEAFF | TGTGCCAGCAGCAGGGGTTCGGTCACTGAAGCTTTCTTT
TRBJ1-6 | - | TRBV27 | once | CASSFSDGRSYNSPLHF | TGTGCCAGCAGTTTCTCAGACGGACGCTCCTATAATTCACCCCTCCACTTT
TRBJ2-1 | TRBD2 | TRBV4-2 | many | CASSQGLAGGNEQFF | TGTGCCAGCAGCCAAGGACTAGCGGGAGGAAATGAGCAGTTCTTC
TRBJ2-1 | - | TRBV7-6 | - | CASSSNSDEQFF | TGTGCCAGCAGCTCCAACTCGGATGAGCAGTTCTTC
TRBJ1-1 | - | TRBV29-1 | - | CSVEAGYITEAFF | TGCAGCGTTGAGGCAGGGTATATCACTGAAGCTTTCTTT
TRBJ2-7 | - | TRBV2 | - | CASRKTVGDRSYNEQYF | TGTGCCAGCAGGAAAACAGTGGGGGACCGCTCCTACAATGAGCAGTACTTC